This T cell receptor (beta chain) was recovered during a study of long-term antiretroviral therapy in people with HIV. Trimming took off 5 bases at V and 6 bases at J, with 12 bases between the two ends. In germline, CDR1 is SSHAT, CDR2 FNYEAQ (reference sequence). CDR3 length: 13 amino acids. The authors ran the immunoSEQ assay, v3.0, at survey level. The repertoire was sequenced with immunoSEQ multiplex PCR; TCRdb's copy has only in-frame clones and lacks some. The sample carries tens of thousands of clones, around four fifths recorded once. The J gene is TRBJ2-3, the V gene TRBV7-7; no reliable D call. Sequencing used unsorted PBMCs, obtained 0.5 years after starting antiretroviral therapy. This TCR came from a man younger than 30 with HIV. The CDR3 is CASSPTSGDTQYF. CDR3 coding DNA: TGTGCCAGCAGCCCGACCTCCGGGGATACGCAGTATTTT.